These 6 T cell receptor beta chains were all obtained from the same sample, sequenced in a study of blood T cell repertoires in COVID-19. The repertoire was sequenced with immunoSEQ multiplex PCR; TCRdb's copy has only in-frame clones and lacks some. The sample holds over 250,000 clones; 65% to 90% are singletons and the top ten take about 5.1%. Sequenced input: peripheral blood. Receptors originate from a man aged 50 to 60 with active or convalescent COVID-19.

The J gene is TRBJ1-1, the V gene TRBV29-1, with D perhaps TRBD1 (6 bases). The CDR3 is 12 amino acids. Germline CDR1 reads SQVTM; CDR2 reads ANQGSEA. The CDR3 region is CGGGAGVTEAFF. The CDR3 bases are TGCGGAGGGGGGGCCGGGGTCACTGAAGCTTTCTTT.

The CDR3 loop reads CASSLGTSGRAWETQYF. The CDR3 DNA follows: TGTGCCAGCAGCTTAGGTACTAGCGGGAGGGCCTGGGAGACCCAGTACTTC. The gene calls are TRBV7-2 and TRBJ2-5, with 13 nucleotides matching TRBD2. Germline assignment: CDR1 SGHTA and CDR2 FQGNSA. Trimming at V came to 1 base and at J to 5 bases, leaving 7 bases not matched to a gene. This CDR3 comprises 17 residues.

The J gene is TRBJ2-2, the V gene TRBV12-5; 9 bases line up with TRBD2. From germline, CDR1 is LGHNT and CDR2 FRNRAP. The V segment lost 2 bases and the J segment 5 bases; nucleotides outside the gene matches: 3. CDR3 length: 15 amino acids. CDR3 nucleotide sequence: TGTGCTAGTGGTTTGATCCTAGCGGGAACCGGGGAGCTGTTTTTT. Protein product: CASGLILAGTGELFF.

V and J are TRBV3-1 (or the pseudogene TRBV3-2) and TRBJ2-1; D unresolved. The CDR3 contains 16 residues. Germline V gene lookup returns CDR1 LGHDT and CDR2 YNNKEL (reference sequence). Trimming left V 2 bases short and J 0 bases short, with 11 bases between. DNA for the CDR3: TGTGCCAGCAGCCAACAGGTCTACAGCTCCTACAATGAGCAGTTCTTC. This sequence encodes CASSQQVYSSYNEQFF.

This clone has only one observation. V and J are TRBV7-7 and TRBJ2-3; TRBD2 agrees at 12 bases. The CDR3 contains 15 residues. CDR1 and CDR2 from the germline V gene are SSHAT and FNYEAQ (reference sequence). V shed 5 bases, J shed 6 bases, and the junction held 6 bases outside the gene matches. The CDR3 DNA sequence: TGTGCCAGCAGCCGCACCGGACTAGCGGGGGATACGCAGTATTTT. Residues: CASSRTGLAGDTQYF.

This clone was counted once. Here the CDR3 DNA reads TGTGCCAGCAGTAGGGGACAGGGCCGAAATCAGCCCCAGCATTTT. As protein: CASSRGQGRNQPQHF. V usage is TRBV28 and J usage is TRBJ1-5; 9 bases are shared with TRBD1. CDR3 length equals 15 residues. V was pared by 5 bases and J by 4 bases, with 6 bases of the junction left unmatched. The V gene's germline CDR1 is MDHEN and CDR2 SYDVKM.